This record concerns one T cell receptor beta chain sequence. The entry originates in a study of blood T cells in healthy people across ages. Trimming left V 5 bases short and J 1 base short, with 13 bases between. The CDR3 runs to 15 residues. Germline assignment: CDR1 SNHLY and CDR2 FYNNEI. A J-beta primer mix and a sample-barcoded 5' primer were used in a second PCR of roughly 6 to 12 cycles. TCRdb independently ran MiXCR on the 5' RACE reads; one entry per CDR3 protein. Here the sample spans approximately 1.5 million distinct CDR3 sequences, roughly a third being singletons. The sequencing sample was made of blood. The clonotype was recovered from a woman in her thirties in good health. The J gene is TRBJ2-3, the V gene TRBV2; D is undetermined. The CDR3 sequence is CASSPFGLGTDTQYF. CDR3 in DNA: TGTGCCAGCAGTCCCTTCGGATTGGGCACAGATACGCAGTATTTT.